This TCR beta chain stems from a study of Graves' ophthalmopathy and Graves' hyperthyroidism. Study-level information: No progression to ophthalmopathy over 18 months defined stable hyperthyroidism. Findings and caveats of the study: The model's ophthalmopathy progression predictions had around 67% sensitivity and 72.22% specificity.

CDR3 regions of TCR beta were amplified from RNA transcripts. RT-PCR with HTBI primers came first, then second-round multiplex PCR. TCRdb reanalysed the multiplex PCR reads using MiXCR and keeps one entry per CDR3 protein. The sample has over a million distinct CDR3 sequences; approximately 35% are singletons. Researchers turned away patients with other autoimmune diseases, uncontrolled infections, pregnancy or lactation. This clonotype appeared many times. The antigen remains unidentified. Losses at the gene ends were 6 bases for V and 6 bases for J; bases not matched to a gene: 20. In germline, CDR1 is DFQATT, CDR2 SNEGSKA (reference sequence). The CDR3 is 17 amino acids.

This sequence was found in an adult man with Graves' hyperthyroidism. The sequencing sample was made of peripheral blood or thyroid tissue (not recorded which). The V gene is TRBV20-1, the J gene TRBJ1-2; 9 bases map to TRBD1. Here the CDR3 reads CSANTRRGTGSFDGYTF. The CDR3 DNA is TGCAGTGCAAATACGAGACGAGGGACAGGGAGCTTCGATGGCTACACCTTC.